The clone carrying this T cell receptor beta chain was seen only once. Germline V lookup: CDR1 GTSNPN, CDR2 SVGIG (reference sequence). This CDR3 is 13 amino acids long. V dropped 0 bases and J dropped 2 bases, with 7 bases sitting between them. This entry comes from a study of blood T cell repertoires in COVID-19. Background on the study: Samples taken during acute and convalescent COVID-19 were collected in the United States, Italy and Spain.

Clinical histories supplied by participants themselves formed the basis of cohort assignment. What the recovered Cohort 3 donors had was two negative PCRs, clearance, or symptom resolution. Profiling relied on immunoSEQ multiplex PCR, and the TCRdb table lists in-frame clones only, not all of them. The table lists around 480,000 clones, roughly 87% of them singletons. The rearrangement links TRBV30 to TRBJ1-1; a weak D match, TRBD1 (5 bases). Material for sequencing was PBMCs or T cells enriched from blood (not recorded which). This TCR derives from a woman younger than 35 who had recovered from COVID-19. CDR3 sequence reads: CAWSVDSNTEAFF. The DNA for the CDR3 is TGTGCCTGGAGTGTAGACAGTAACACTGAAGCTTTCTTT.